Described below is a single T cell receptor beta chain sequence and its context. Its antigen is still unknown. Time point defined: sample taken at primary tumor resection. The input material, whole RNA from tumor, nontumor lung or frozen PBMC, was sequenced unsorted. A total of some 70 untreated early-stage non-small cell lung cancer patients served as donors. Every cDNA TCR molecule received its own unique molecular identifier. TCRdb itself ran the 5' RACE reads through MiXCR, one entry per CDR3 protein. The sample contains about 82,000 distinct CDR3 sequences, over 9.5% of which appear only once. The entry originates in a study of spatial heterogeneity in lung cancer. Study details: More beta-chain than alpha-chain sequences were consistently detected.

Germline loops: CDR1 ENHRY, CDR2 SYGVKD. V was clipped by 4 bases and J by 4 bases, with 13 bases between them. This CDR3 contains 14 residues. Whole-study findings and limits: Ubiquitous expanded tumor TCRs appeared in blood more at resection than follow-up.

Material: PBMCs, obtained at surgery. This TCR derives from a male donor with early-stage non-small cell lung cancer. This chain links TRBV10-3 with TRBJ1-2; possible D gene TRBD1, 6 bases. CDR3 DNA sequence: TGTGCCATCAGTGGCGACACAGGGCTCTATGGCTACACCTTC. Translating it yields CAISGDTGLYGYTF.